The 2 T cell receptor beta chains reported below all come from one sample, sequenced in a study of cytomegalovirus exposure and HLA in healthy donors. The primer mix had 60 Vbeta and 13 Jbeta primers. Using immunoSEQ multiplex PCR, the repertoire was profiled, and TCRdb retains in-frame clones only, with some absent. This repertoire shows fewer than 100,000 clones, around four fifths found once; its top ten account for roughly 2.5%. The sample consisted of PBMCs. These receptors all come from a male donor in good health and CMV-seropositive.

The chain carries TRBV4-2 and TRBJ1-6, with unresolved D. The CDR3 has 14 residues. Trimming took off 3 bases at V and 5 bases at J, with 8 bases between the two ends. Germline V gives CDR1 LGHNA, CDR2 YNFKEQ. CDR3 amino acids: CASSQTSNNSPLHF. The CDR3 DNA is TGTGCCAGCAGCCAGACAAGTAATAATTCACCCCTCCACTTT.

This chain links TRBV19 with TRBJ1-3, with D unclear. CDR1 is LNHDA, CDR2 SQIVND, per germline (reference sequence). CDR3 length: 15 amino acids. V dropped 1 base and J dropped 0 bases, with 7 bases sitting between them. The CDR3 DNA follows: TGTGCCAGTAGTATAGGCCACGGCTCTGGAAACACCATATATTTT. Its translation: CASSIGHGSGNTIYF.